A selection of T cell receptor beta chains follows, all from one sample in a study of shared clonotypes between healthy human individuals. Using immunoSEQ multiplex PCR, the repertoire was profiled, and TCRdb retains in-frame clones only, with some absent. Of about 680,000 clones listed, 73% are singletons. Sequenced: memory CD4+ T cells sorted from blood. The origin of the receptors is a woman aged 25 to 45 in good health. CDR3s include the opening cysteine and the closing phenylalanine or tryptophan. Fields, in order: D gene, J gene, clone size, V gene, CDR3 DNA, CDR3 protein. The D gene is left open where the match is weak. A clone size is listed for some rows: how often the clone was seen (once, few, many), or a class if it is expanded.

>-|TRBJ2-3|-|TRBV6-5
TGTGCCAGCAGCCCCCCCTCCACAGATACGCAGTATTTT
CASSPPSTDTQYF
>-|TRBJ2-1|-|TRBV6-6
TGTGCCAGCAGTTTCCGGGGAGATGAGCAGTTCTTC
CASSFRGDEQFF
>-|TRBJ2-1|once|TRBV28
TGTGCCAGCCGTTTTGGGGTTAGACAGGACTACAATGAGCAGTTCTTC
CASRFGVRQDYNEQFF
>TRBD1|TRBJ2-3|many|TRBV7-6
TGTGCCAGCAGCCCAGCCCGGACAGGGGGAACAGATACGCAGTATTTT
CASSPARTGGTDTQYF
>-|TRBJ1-3|-|TRBV14
TGTGCCAGCAGCCAAGGGGGGCCTGGAAACACCATATATTTT
CASSQGGPGNTIYF
>-|TRBJ2-5|-|TRBV7-2
TGTGCCAGCAGCTTAGGTCAATCGCTAAGGTTGGAGACCCAGTACTTC
CASSLGQSLRLETQYF
>-|TRBJ1-1|once|TRBV2
TGTGCCAGCAGTGCGTCAGCGTCCACTGAAGCTTTCTTT
CASSASASTEAFF
>-|TRBJ1-1|few|TRBV28
TGTGCCAGCAGTTTGGAGAACGTTGGGGTTTCTGAAGCTTTCTTT
CASSLENVGVSEAFF
>TRBD1|TRBJ2-4|-|TRBV5-8
TGTGCCAGCAGCTGGGCCGGGACAGAGAAAAACATTCAGTACTTC
CASSWAGTEKNIQYF
>-|TRBJ2-1|-|TRBV25-1
TGTGCCAGCAGTGAATCAAAGGACTCCTACAATGAGCAGTTCTTC
CASSESKDSYNEQFF
>-|TRBJ2-5|-|TRBV5-5
TGTGCCAGCAGCCGATTACAGGGTAAGGAGACCCAGTACTTC
CASSRLQGKETQYF
>TRBD1|TRBJ2-7|-|TRBV5-1
TGCGCCAGCAGCTTGGCCCACGGGACAGGATCCTACGAGCAGTACTTC
CASSLAHGTGSYEQYF
>TRBD2|TRBJ2-1|-|TRBV28
TGTGCCAGCAGTGCGACTAGCGGGGAAGATCCTTGCCAGTTCTTC
CASSATSGEDPCQFF
>-|TRBJ2-5|-|TRBV27
TGTGCCAGCAGTTCCTCCGGGGAAGGTCAAGAGACCCAGTACTTC
CASSSSGEGQETQYF
>-|TRBJ1-6|few|TRBV28
TGTGCCAGCAGTCGGGAAAGGGTTTCACCCCTCCACTTT
CASSRERVSPLHF
>-|TRBJ2-3|few|TRBV7-9
TGTGCCAGCAGCTTCACAGATACGCAGTATTTT
CASSFTDTQYF
>TRBD1|TRBJ1-2|-|TRBV27
TGTGCCAGCAGTGTGACAGGGAACTATGGCTACACCTTC
CASSVTGNYGYTF
>-|TRBJ2-7|many|TRBV5-1
TGCGCCAGCAGCTTGACAGGGACGGGGGACGAGCAGTACTTC
CASSLTGTGDEQYF
>-|TRBJ1-5|-|TRBV2
TGTGCCAGCACGCGGGTTAGCAATCAGCCCCAGCATTTT
CASTRVSNQPQHF
>-|TRBJ2-1|-|TRBV7-3
TGTGCCAGCAGCCCTACCCAGGGTATCAATGAGCAGTTCTTC
CASSPTQGINEQFF
>-|TRBJ1-2|-|TRBV30
TGTGCCTGGACCCGCAATATGGGGGATACGGGCGGCTACACCTTC
CAWTRNMGDTGGYTF
>TRBD1|TRBJ1-2|once|TRBV29-1
TGCAGCGTTGAGGGCAGGGGGCATGGCTACACCTTC
CSVEGRGHGYTF
>TRBD2|TRBJ2-2|-|TRBV5-4
TGTGCCAGCAGCACCGGGACTAGCGGGATAGACGGGGAGCTGTTTTTT
CASSTGTSGIDGELFF
>-|TRBJ2-2|few|TRBV11-2
TGTGCCAGCAGCTTATTGACCAGCACCGGGGAGCTGTTTTTT
CASSLLTSTGELFF
>TRBD2|TRBJ2-3|few|TRBV27
TGTGCCAGCAATCGAGCGGGGTCAGATACGCAGTATTTT
CASNRAGSDTQYF
>-|TRBJ2-7|-|TRBV29-1
TGCAGCGTCAGAGAACCCGGGATCTACGAGCAGTACTTC
CSVREPGIYEQYF
>-|TRBJ2-1|-|TRBV7-9
TGTGCCAGCAGCTTTTCGACTCCAGGCTATGAGCAGTTCTTC
CASSFSTPGYEQFF
>TRBD1|TRBJ1-3|-|TRBV25-1
TGTGCCAGCAGTGCGAAAGGGTGGACAGGGAGAAACACCATATATTTT
CASSAKGWTGRNTIYF
>-|TRBJ2-7|-|TRBV28
TGTGCCAAGACCCGAGGGTGCGAGCAGTACTTC
CAKTRGCEQYF
>-|TRBJ1-4|few|TRBV6-1
TGTGCCAGCAGTAGGGGGGCGACCGAAAAACTGTTTTTT
CASSRGATEKLFF
>TRBD2|TRBJ2-3|-|TRBV7-6
TGTGCCAGCAGCTTAGGACTAGCGGGAGGGGCTAGCACAGATACGCAGTATTTT
CASSLGLAGGASTDTQYF
>TRBD2|TRBJ2-3|-|TRBV29-1
TGCAGCGGGAAGCCGGGACTAGCGGGATTAGGCGCAGATACGCAGTATTTT
CSGKPGLAGLGADTQYF
>TRBD2|TRBJ2-7|once|TRBV2
TGTGCCAGCAGTGATTGGACTAGCGGAAACTACGAGCAGTACTTC
CASSDWTSGNYEQYF
>TRBD2|TRBJ2-1|-|TRBV7-2
TGTGCCAGCACCCGAGCGGGAGATCTCTACAATGAGCAGTTCTTC
CASTRAGDLYNEQFF
>-|TRBJ2-3|-|TRBV7-1
TGTGCCAGCAGCTTAACTAATGGTGATACGCAGTATTTT
CASSLTNGDTQYF
>-|TRBJ2-7|-|TRBV29-1
TGCAGCGTTGAAGACCCCGGGAGAGTCAACGAGCAGTACTTC
CSVEDPGRVNEQYF
>TRBD1|TRBJ1-2|few|TRBV6-1
TGTGCCAGCAGTGAAATTGCCGGGACAGCTAATGGCTACACCTTC
CASSEIAGTANGYTF
>-|TRBJ2-3|-|TRBV18
TGTGCCAGCTCCTCTACGAGAACCACAGATACGCAGTATTTT
CASSSTRTTDTQYF
>-|TRBJ2-7|-|TRBV6-4
TGTGCCAGCAAACCAGTAGAGACTGGGTTTCACGACTTC
CASKPVETGFHDF
>-|TRBJ2-1|few|TRBV30
TGTGCCTGGAGTCGTAATGGCCTTAATGAGCAGTTCTTC
CAWSRNGLNEQFF
>-|TRBJ2-2|-|TRBV27
TGTGCCAGCAGTTTTGGCCGATCGAACACCGGGGAGCTGTTTTTT
CASSFGRSNTGELFF
>TRBD2|TRBJ2-3|-|TRBV11-2
TGTGCCAGCAGCCCGGGGACTAGCGTCACAGATACGCAGTATTTT
CASSPGTSVTDTQYF
>TRBD2|TRBJ2-2|-|TRBV7-9
TGTGCCAGCAGCTTTGCGGGAGAAACCGGGGAGCTGTTTTTT
CASSFAGETGELFF
>-|TRBJ2-3|-|TRBV7-8
TGTGCCAGCAGCCCATCGGAAGATACGCAGTATTTT
CASSPSEDTQYF
>-|TRBJ1-5|-|TRBV21-1
TGTGCCAGCAGCAAGCGGGACAGGGGGCGCTTGTGCAATCAGCCCCAGCATTTT
CASSKRDRGRLCNQPQHF
>-|TRBJ1-1|-|TRBV18
TGTGCCAGCTCACCGTCCGGGGGAGACACTGAAGCTTTCTTT
CASSPSGGDTEAFF
>TRBD1|TRBJ1-1|-|TRBV28
TGTGCCAGCAGTTTTATAGGGGGCCTCACTGAAGCTTTCTTT
CASSFIGGLTEAFF
>-|TRBJ2-1|-|TRBV5-1
TGCGCCAGCAGGGCTACAGGAAGGGTGTCGCATGAGCAGTTCTTC
CASRATGRVSHEQFF
>TRBD2|TRBJ2-2|-|TRBV11-3
TGTGCCAGCAGCCCGACTAGCGGGAGGGCCCGGACCGGGGAGCTGTTTTTT
CASSPTSGRARTGELFF
>TRBD1|TRBJ1-5|-|TRBV7-2
TGTGCCAGCAGCCTTACAGGGGGCGGCAATCAGCCCCAGCATTTT
CASSLTGGGNQPQHF